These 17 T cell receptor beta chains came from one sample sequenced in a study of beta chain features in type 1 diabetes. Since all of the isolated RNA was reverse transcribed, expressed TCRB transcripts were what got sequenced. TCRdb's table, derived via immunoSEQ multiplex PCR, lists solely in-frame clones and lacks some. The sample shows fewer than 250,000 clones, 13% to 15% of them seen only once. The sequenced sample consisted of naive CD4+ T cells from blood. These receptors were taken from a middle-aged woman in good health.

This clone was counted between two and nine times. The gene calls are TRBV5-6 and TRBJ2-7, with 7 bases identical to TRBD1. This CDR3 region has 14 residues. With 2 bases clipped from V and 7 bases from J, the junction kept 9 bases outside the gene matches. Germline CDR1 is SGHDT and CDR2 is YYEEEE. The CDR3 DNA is TGTGCCAGCAGCTTACGGACAGGCACGGGAGAGCAGTACTTC. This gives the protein CASSLRTGTGEQYF. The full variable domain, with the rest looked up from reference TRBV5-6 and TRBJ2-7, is DAGVTQSPTHLIKTRGQQVTLRCSPKSGHDTVSWYQQALGQGPQFIFQYYEEEERQRGNFPDRFSGHQFPNYSSELNVNALLLGDSALYLCASSLRTGTGEQYFGPGTRLTVT.

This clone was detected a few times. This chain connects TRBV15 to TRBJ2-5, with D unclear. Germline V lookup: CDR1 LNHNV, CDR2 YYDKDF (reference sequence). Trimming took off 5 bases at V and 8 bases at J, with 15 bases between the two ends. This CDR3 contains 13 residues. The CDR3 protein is CATSSNGGDTQYF. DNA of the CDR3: TGTGCCACCAGCTCCAACGGCGGAGATACCCAGTACTTC. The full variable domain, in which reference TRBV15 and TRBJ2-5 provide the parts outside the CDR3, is DAMVIQNPRYQVTQFGKPVTLSCSQTLNHNVMYWYQQKSSQAPKLLFHYYDKDFNNEADTPDNFQSRRPNTSFCFLDIRSPGLGDTAMYLCATSSNGGDTQYFGPGTRLLVL.

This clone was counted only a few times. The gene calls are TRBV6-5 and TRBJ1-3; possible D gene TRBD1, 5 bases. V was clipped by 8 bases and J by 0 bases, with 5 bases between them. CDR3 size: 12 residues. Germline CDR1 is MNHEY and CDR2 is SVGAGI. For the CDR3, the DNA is TGTGCCAGCCAGGGCTCTGGAAACACCATATATTTT. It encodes CASQGSGNTIYF.

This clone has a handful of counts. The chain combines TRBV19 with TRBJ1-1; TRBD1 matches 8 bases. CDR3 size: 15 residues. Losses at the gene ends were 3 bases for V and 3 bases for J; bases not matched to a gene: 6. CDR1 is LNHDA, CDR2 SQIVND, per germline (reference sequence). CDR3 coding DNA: TGTGCCAGTAGTATCGACAGGGGAGGGTACACTGAAGCTTTCTTT. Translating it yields CASSIDRGGYTEAFF. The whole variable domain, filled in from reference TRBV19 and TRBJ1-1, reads DGGITQSPKYLFRKEGQNVTLSCEQNLNHDAMYWYRQDPGQGLRLIYYSQIVNDFQKGDIAEGYSVSREKKESFPLTVTSAQKNPTAFYLCASSIDRGGYTEAFFGQGTRLTVV.

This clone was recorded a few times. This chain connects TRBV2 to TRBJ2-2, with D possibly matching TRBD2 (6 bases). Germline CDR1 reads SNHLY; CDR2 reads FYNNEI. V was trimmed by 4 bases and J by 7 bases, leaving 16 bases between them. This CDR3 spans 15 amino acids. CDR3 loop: CASSGNRRLDGELFF. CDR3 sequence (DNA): TGTGCCAGCAGTGGGAACAGGAGACTAGACGGGGAGCTGTTTTTT.

This CDR3 reads CASSGTGGPYNEQFF. The CDR3 nucleotides read TGCGCCAGCAGCGGAACAGGGGGTCCCTACAATGAGCAGTTCTTC. The chain carries TRBV5-1 and TRBJ2-1; 8 bases are a match to TRBD1. The CDR3 is 15 amino acids. Germline loops: CDR1 SGHRS, CDR2 YFSETQ. Trimming removed 4 bases from V and 2 bases from J; junction bases left unmatched: 5.

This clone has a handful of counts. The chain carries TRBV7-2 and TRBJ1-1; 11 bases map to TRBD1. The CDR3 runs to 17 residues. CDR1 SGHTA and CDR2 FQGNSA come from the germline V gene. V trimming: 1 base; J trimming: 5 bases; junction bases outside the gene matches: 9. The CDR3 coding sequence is TGTGCCAGCAGCTTAGTGGGGACAGGGGGTGGGGGGACTGAAGCTTTCTTT. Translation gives CASSLVGTGGGGTEAFF.

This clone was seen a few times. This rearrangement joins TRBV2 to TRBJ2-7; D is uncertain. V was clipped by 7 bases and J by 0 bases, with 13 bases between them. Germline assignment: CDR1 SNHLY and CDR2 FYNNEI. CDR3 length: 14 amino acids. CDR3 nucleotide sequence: TGTGCCAGCAAAGAGGCGTGGAGCTCCTACGAGCAGTACTTC. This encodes CASKEAWSSYEQYF.

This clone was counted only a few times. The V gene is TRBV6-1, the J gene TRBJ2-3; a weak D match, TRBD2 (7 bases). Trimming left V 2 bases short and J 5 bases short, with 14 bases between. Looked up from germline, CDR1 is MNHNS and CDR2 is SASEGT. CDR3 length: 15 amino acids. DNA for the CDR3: TGTGCCAGCAGTGAACTGGGGGGGGCAAGAGATACGCAGTATTTT. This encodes CASSELGGARDTQYF.

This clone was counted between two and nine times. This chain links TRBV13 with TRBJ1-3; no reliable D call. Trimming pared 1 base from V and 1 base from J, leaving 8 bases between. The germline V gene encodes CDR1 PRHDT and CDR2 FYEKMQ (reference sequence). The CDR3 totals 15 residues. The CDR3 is CASSLDAGSGNTIYF. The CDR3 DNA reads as TGTGCCAGCAGCTTAGATGCGGGTTCTGGAAACACCATATATTTT.

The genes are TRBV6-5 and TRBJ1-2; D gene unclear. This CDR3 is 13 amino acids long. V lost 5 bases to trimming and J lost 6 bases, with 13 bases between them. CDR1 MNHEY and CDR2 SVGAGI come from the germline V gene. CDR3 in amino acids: CASSEGRRDGYTF. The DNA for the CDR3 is TGTGCCAGCAGTGAAGGCCGGAGGGATGGCTACACCTTC.

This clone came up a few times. The CDR3 sequence: CASSRGQVNGELFF. The CDR3 coding sequence is TGTGCCAGCAGCCGGGGACAGGTTAACGGGGAGCTGTTTTTT. This chain connects TRBV5-4 to TRBJ2-2, with 8 bases aligning to TRBD1. Looked up from germline, CDR1 is SGHNT and CDR2 is YYREEE (reference sequence). The V gene end was trimmed by 4 bases and the J gene end by 7 bases; junction bases not matched to a gene: 6. The CDR3 totals 14 residues. Full variable domain (outside the CDR3, taken from reference TRBV5-4 and TRBJ2-2): ETGVTQSPTHLIKTRGQQVTLRCSSQSGHNTVSWYQQALGQGPQFIFQYYREEENGRGNFPPRFSGLQFPNYSSELNVNALELDDSALYLCASSRGQVNGELFFGEGSRLTVL.

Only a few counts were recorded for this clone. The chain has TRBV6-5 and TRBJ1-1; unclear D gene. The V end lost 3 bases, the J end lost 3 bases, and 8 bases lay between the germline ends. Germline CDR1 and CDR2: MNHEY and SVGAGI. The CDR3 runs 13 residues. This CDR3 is CASSYQVDTEAFF. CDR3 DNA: TGTGCCAGCAGTTATCAGGTAGACACTGAAGCTTTCTTT.

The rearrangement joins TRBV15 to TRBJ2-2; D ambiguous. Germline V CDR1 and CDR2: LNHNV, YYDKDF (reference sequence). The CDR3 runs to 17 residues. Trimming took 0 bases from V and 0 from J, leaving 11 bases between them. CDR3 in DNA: TGTGCCACCAGCAGAGATAGGAGACTCACGAACACCGGGGAGCTGTTTTTT. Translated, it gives CATSRDRRLTNTGELFF. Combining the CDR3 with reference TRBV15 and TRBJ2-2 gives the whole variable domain DAMVIQNPRYQVTQFGKPVTLSCSQTLNHNVMYWYQQKSSQAPKLLFHYYDKDFNNEADTPDNFQSRRPNTSFCFLDIRSPGLGDTAMYLCATSRDRRLTNTGELFFGEGSRLTVL.

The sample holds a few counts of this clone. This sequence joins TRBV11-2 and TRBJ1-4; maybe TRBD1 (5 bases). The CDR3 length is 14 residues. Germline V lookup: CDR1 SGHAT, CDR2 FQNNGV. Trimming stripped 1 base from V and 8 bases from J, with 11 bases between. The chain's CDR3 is CASSLGQGGEKLFF. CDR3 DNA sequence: TGTGCCAGCAGCTTAGGGCAGGGAGGCGAAAAACTGTTTTTT.

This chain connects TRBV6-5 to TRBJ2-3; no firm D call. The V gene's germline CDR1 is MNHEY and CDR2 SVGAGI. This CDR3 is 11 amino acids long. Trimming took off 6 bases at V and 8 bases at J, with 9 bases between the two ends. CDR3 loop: CASSNPGTQYF. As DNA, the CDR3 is TGTGCCAGCAGCAATCCCGGTACGCAGTATTTT.

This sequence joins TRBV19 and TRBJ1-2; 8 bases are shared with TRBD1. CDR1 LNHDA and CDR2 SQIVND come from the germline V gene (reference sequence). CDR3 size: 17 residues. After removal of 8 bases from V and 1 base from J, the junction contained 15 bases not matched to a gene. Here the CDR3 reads CASSLLRQGLFNYGYTF. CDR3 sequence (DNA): TGTGCCAGTTCATTATTGAGACAGGGGCTTTTTAACTATGGCTACACCTTC.